Sequencing of this T cell receptor beta chain was carried out in a study of blood T cell repertoires in COVID-19. As for the study in general: Some COVID-19 samples were acute and others convalescent; all came from the United States, Italy and Spain.

Repertoires were generated with immunoSEQ multiplex PCR, while TCRdb's copy carries only in-frame clones and drops some. Of about 88,000 clones in the sample, about nine tenths were seen once. CDR1 and CDR2 (germline): GTSNPN, SVGIG (reference sequence). Trimming pared 2 bases from V and 6 bases from J, leaving 6 bases between. The CDR3 has 11 amino acids. Input material: peripheral blood. The TCR comes from a male donor with acute or convalescent COVID-19. J is TRBJ2-3 and V is TRBV30, with a possible D match to TRBD1 (6 bases). The CDR3 DNA sequence: TGTGCCTGGAGTCAGGGGGATACGCAGTATTTT. It specifies CAWSQGDTQYF. The whole variable domain, filled in from reference TRBV30 and TRBJ2-3, reads SQTIHQWPATLVQPVGSPLSLECTVEGTSNPNLYWYRQAAGRGLQLLFYSVGIGQISSEVPQNLSASRPQDRQFILSSKKLLLSDSGFYLCAWSQGDTQYFGPGTRLTVL.